Below are 8 T cell receptor beta chains sequenced from a single sample in a study of shared clonotypes between healthy human individuals. Assay: immunoSEQ multiplex PCR; the TCRdb copy retains only in-frame clones and omits some. The sample holds 450,000 to 600,000 clones, approximately 85% seen once. Material: PBMCs. The receptor set was obtained from a middle-aged woman in good health. Some clones in this sample may be carry-over from other donors' samples.

This clone was picked up a small number of times. The rearrangement joins TRBV11-2 to TRBJ1-3; a possible D gene is TRBD1 (6 bases). V was pared by 1 base and J by 0 bases, with 13 bases between. CDR1 is SGHAT and CDR2 is FQNNGV in the germline V gene. The CDR3 length is 17 residues. The CDR3 reads CASSLGRGKFSGNTIYF. For the CDR3, the DNA is TGTGCCAGCAGCTTAGGGAGGGGGAAATTCTCTGGAAACACCATATATTTT.

The genes are TRBV5-5 and TRBJ2-1; D gene unclear. Trimming removed 1 base at V and 8 bases at J, with 16 bases between. The CDR3 is 15 amino acids. Germline values: CDR1 SGHKS, CDR2 YYEKEE (reference sequence). For the CDR3, the DNA is TGTGCCAGCAGCTTGAGTTATTTTCGGGTTGATGAGCAGTTCTTC. It translates to CASSLSYFRVDEQFF.

This clone appeared once. The rearrangement links TRBV4-1 to TRBJ2-3; D might be TRBD1 (6 bases). The germline V gene encodes CDR1 MGHRA and CDR2 YSYEKL. Deletions cut 4 bases from V and 3 bases from J, with 17 bases between. The CDR3 contains 16 residues. This CDR3 reads CASSPRDIGGTDTQYF. The CDR3 DNA follows: TGCGCCAGCAGCCCCCGGGACATCGGTGGTACAGATACGCAGTATTTT.

The chain is built from TRBV11-3 and TRBJ2-4; 9 bases are a match to TRBD2. From germline, CDR1 is SGHNT and CDR2 YENEEA. This CDR3 contains 16 residues. The V segment lost 2 bases and the J segment 2 bases; nucleotides outside the gene matches: 4. In DNA form, the CDR3 reads TGTGCCAGCAGCTTATTCCTAGCGGGAACCAAAAACATTCAGTACTTC. Protein: CASSLFLAGTKNIQYF.

The chain has TRBV7-9 and TRBJ2-1; possibly TRBD2 for D (5 bases). Germline V lookup: CDR1 SEHNR, CDR2 FQNEAQ (reference sequence). This CDR3 comprises 13 residues. With 5 bases removed from V and 9 bases from J, the gap between germline ends came to 14 bases. CDR3 amino acids: CASSQTGEGEQFF. The CDR3 DNA follows: TGTGCCAGCAGCCAGACGGGTGAGGGTGAGCAGTTCTTC.

This chain's CDR3 is CASSFLQGRDTQYF. CDR3 bases: TGTGCCAGCAGCTTCCTACAGGGTCGGGATACGCAGTATTTT. This chain links TRBV5-4 with TRBJ2-3, with D possibly TRBD1 on 6 matching bases. CDR3 size: 14 residues. With 2 bases removed from V and 6 bases from J, the gap between germline ends came to 13 bases. Per germline, CDR1 SGHNT and CDR2 YYREEE (reference sequence).

The gene calls are TRBV5-4 and TRBJ2-1, with 10 positions matching TRBD2. Germline V gene sequence: CDR1 SGHNT, CDR2 YYREEE (reference sequence). This CDR3 region has 15 residues. The ends lost 4 bases at V and 6 bases at J; junction bases unmatched: 7. This chain's CDR3 is CASSLLASGSNEQFF. As DNA, the CDR3 is TGTGCCAGCAGCCTTTTGGCTAGCGGGAGCAATGAGCAGTTCTTC.

The chain carries TRBV19 and TRBJ1-2; TRBD1 matches 10 bases. The CDR3 is 15 residues long. V trimming: 5 bases; J trimming: 5 bases; junction bases outside the gene matches: 8. Looked up from germline, CDR1 is LNHDA and CDR2 is SQIVND (reference sequence). CDR3 sequence: CASSEVAGQGYGYTF. In DNA, the CDR3 is TGTGCCAGTAGTGAGGTGGCGGGACAGGGGTATGGCTACACCTTC.